The 26 T cell receptor beta chains below were found in one sample sequenced in a study of cytomegalovirus exposure and HLA in healthy donors. PCR amplification relied on 60 Vbeta primers (plus 13 Jbeta primers). Sequencing used immunoSEQ multiplex PCR; TCRdb keeps in-frame clones, though not all of them. The repertoire holds around 150,000 clones, with 80% to 85% as singletons. The sequencing input was PBMCs. The receptors originated from a middle-aged man in good health and CMV-seropositive.

The gene calls are TRBV25-1 and TRBJ1-1, with TRBD1 as a possible D gene (6 bases). The CDR3 has 16 residues. Germline V gives CDR1 MGHDK, CDR2 SYGVNS. V gave up 7 bases and J gave up 4 bases, with 22 bases separating them. CDR3 in amino acids: CASTSGLGGASTEAFF. CDR3 nucleotide sequence: TGTGCCAGCACTTCCGGTCTAGGGGGGGCGAGCACTGAAGCTTTCTTT.

The chain has TRBV19 and TRBJ1-2, with 9 bases aligning to TRBD1. V was clipped by 7 bases and J by 7 bases; unmatched bases: 7. The CDR3 has 13 residues. Germline loops: CDR1 LNHDA, CDR2 SQIVND (reference sequence). The CDR3 DNA follows: TGTGCCAGTACTTACAGGGGGCTAAGTGGCTACACCTTC. Amino acids: CASTYRGLSGYTF.

The V and J genes are TRBV21-1 and TRBJ2-6; TRBD1 reflects the table's D call only, with no check against the DNA. TRBV21-1 is given as a pseudogene. The CDR3 spans 17 residues. The CDR3 DNA is TGTGCCAGCAACCCGACAGGTACTTGCTCTGGGGCCAACGTCCTGACTTTC. Amino acids: CASNPTGTCSGANVLTF.

J is TRBJ1-6 and V is TRBV18, with 10 bases fitting TRBD1. CDR1 KGHSH and CDR2 LQKENI come from the germline V gene. Germline trimming cut 6 bases from V and 10 bases from J; bases unmatched to any gene: 9. The CDR3 runs to 15 residues. The CDR3 here is CASSTGQGLGSPLHF. The CDR3 DNA follows: TGTGCCAGCTCGACGGGACAGGGGTTAGGATCACCCCTCCACTTT.

The gene calls are TRBV4-3 and TRBJ1-5; no clear D. Germline CDR1 reads LGHNA; CDR2 reads YSLEER. V lost 0 bases and J lost 0, with 6 bases in between. There are 15 residues in the CDR3. DNA for the CDR3: TGCGCCAGCAGCCAAGATTCCTATAGCAATCAGCCCCAGCATTTT. Its protein product is CASSQDSYSNQPQHF.

This clone appeared a few times. V is TRBV30 and J is TRBJ2-2; a weak D match, TRBD2 (6 bases). Germline CDR1 reads GTSNPN; CDR2 reads SVGIG (reference sequence). CDR3 length: 16 residues. Trimming shortened V by 3 bases and J by 5 bases, and 19 bases separated the two germline ends. The DNA of the CDR3 is TGTGCCTGGAGCCCGGGACTGCCGCCGTGGACCGGGGAGCTGTTTTTT. The encoded protein is CAWSPGLPPWTGELFF.

The chain is built from TRBV2 and TRBJ1-6; D gene unclear. The length of the CDR3 is 14 residues. Trimming removed 8 bases at V and 2 bases at J, with 10 bases between. The germline V gene has CDR1 SNHLY and CDR2 FYNNEI. The CDR3 sequence is CASAHQTYNSPLHF. For the CDR3, the DNA is TGTGCCAGCGCTCACCAGACCTATAATTCACCCCTCCACTTT.

This clone was detected only a few times. The V call is TRBV28, the J call TRBJ2-2; 13 bases line up with TRBD2. The CDR3 contains 16 residues. J gave up 7 bases and V 5 bases, and 7 bases lay outside the gene matches. Germline V gene lookup returns CDR1 MDHEN and CDR2 SYDVKM. CDR3 sequence: CASSLLAGGPGGELFF. The CDR3, as DNA: TGTGCCAGCAGTCTACTAGCGGGGGGGCCGGGCGGGGAGCTGTTTTTT.

V usage is TRBV6-5 and J usage is TRBJ1-6, with TRBD1 matching 10 bases. From germline, CDR1 is MNHEY and CDR2 SVGAGI. V lost 7 bases, J lost 9 bases, and 3 bases stayed unmatched. The CDR3 totals 13 residues. The CDR3 DNA follows: TGTGCCAGCAAGGGACAGGGGAGTTCACCCCTCCACTTT. Translation gives CASKGQGSSPLHF.

The CDR3 bases are TGTGCCAGCAGCTTGGATCAGGGGGGAAACACCATATATTTT. This gives the protein CASSLDQGGNTIYF. The chain has TRBV5-4 and TRBJ1-3, with D possibly TRBD1 on 6 matching bases. Germline-derived CDR1 and CDR2 are SGHNT and YYREEE (reference sequence). This CDR3 is built from 14 residues. V was clipped by 0 bases and J by 4 bases, with 8 bases between them.

This chain connects TRBV4-2 to TRBJ1-1; a possible D gene is TRBD1 (5 bases). Germline CDR1 LGHNA, CDR2 YNFKEQ. CDR3 length equals 12 residues. V was cut by 3 bases and J by 8 bases, with 10 bases left in between. In DNA, the CDR3 is TGTGCCAGCAGCCAGGTAACAGGAGAAGCTTTCTTT. It codes for CASSQVTGEAFF.

The chain couples TRBV7-2 to TRBJ2-2, with 7 nucleotides matching TRBD1. The CDR3 has 16 amino acids. Germline loops: CDR1 SGHTA, CDR2 FQGNSA. Trimming removed 4 bases from V and 8 bases from J; junction bases left unmatched: 13. The CDR3 sequence is CASSSVWDRQQGELFF. The CDR3 nucleotides read TGTGCCAGCAGCTCCGTCTGGGACAGACAACAAGGGGAGCTGTTTTTT.

This clone was detected only once. The chain is built from TRBV10-3 and TRBJ1-2; the D gene is possibly TRBD1 (5 bases). Germline V gene lookup returns CDR1 ENHRY and CDR2 SYGVKD. The length of the CDR3 is 11 residues. V was pared by 8 bases and J by 8 bases, with 12 bases between. In DNA, the CDR3 is TGTGCCATCTCGGGGGTGAACGGCTACACCTTC. It yields the protein CAISGVNGYTF.

This clone was recorded once. The chain uses TRBV18 and TRBJ1-1, with D unclear. Trimming left V 2 bases short and J 5 bases short, with 18 bases between. The CDR3 loop spans 16 amino acids. Germline assignment: CDR1 KGHSH and CDR2 LQKENI. The DNA for the CDR3 is TGTGCCAGCTCACCAAACGCCAGAAGCTCGGGGACTGAAGCTTTCTTT. It codes for CASSPNARSSGTEAFF.

The chain links TRBV2 to TRBJ2-3, with a possible D match to TRBD2 (6 bases). This CDR3 contains 13 residues. Per the germline V gene, CDR1 is SNHLY and CDR2 is FYNNEI. V was shortened by 3 bases and J by 11 bases, with 15 bases between the two germline ends. The CDR3 reads CASSDGHPGGQYF. The CDR3 nucleotides read TGTGCCAGCAGTGATGGACACCCCGGGGGGCAGTATTTT.

The chain is built from TRBV19 and TRBJ2-7, with 11 nucleotides matching TRBD2. J lost 3 bases, V lost 1 base, and 2 bases had no gene match. The CDR3 contains 15 residues. Germline assignment: CDR1 LNHDA and CDR2 SQIVND (reference sequence). The CDR3 protein is CASSIVLAGGYEQYF. The CDR3 DNA reads TGTGCCAGTAGTATAGTTCTAGCGGGAGGCTACGAGCAGTACTTC. Together with reference TRBV19 and TRBJ2-7, the CDR3 gives the full variable domain: DGGITQSPKYLFRKEGQNVTLSCEQNLNHDAMYWYRQDPGQGLRLIYYSQIVNDFQKGDIAEGYSVSREKKESFPLTVTSAQKNPTAFYLCASSIVLAGGYEQYFGPGTRLTVT.

The chain recombines TRBV6-1 with TRBJ2-7; the match to TRBD1 covers 8 bases. Per germline, CDR1 MNHNS and CDR2 SASEGT. CDR3 size: 13 residues. Trimming removed 3 bases from V and 5 bases from J; junction bases left unmatched: 3. The CDR3 protein is CASSDRGLDEQYF. Here the CDR3 DNA reads TGTGCCAGCAGTGACAGGGGGCTGGACGAGCAGTACTTC.

This clone was counted a few times. This chain joins TRBV5-1 and TRBJ2-2; maybe TRBD2 (6 bases). CDR1 and CDR2 (germline): SGHRS, YFSETQ. Trimming left V 0 bases short and J 3 bases short, with 12 bases between. This CDR3 is 16 amino acids long. The CDR3 is CASSLVQRRDTGELFF. The CDR3 bases are TGCGCCAGCAGCTTGGTCCAAAGGAGGGACACCGGGGAGCTGTTTTTT.

This chain links TRBV7-2 with TRBJ1-5; the D gene is possibly TRBD1 (5 bases). This CDR3 region has 14 residues. Germline assignment: CDR1 SGHTA and CDR2 FQGNSA. V was shortened by 4 bases and J by 0 bases, with 7 bases between the two germline ends. CDR3 region: CASSSGFSNQPQHF. In nucleotides, the CDR3 is TGTGCCAGCAGCTCAGGGTTTAGCAATCAGCCCCAGCATTTT.

This rearrangement joins TRBV5-1 to TRBJ2-7; 11 nucleotides align to TRBD1. The CDR3 loop spans 15 amino acids. V trimming: 4 bases; J trimming: 2 bases; junction bases outside the gene matches: 5. CDR1 and CDR2 from the germline V gene are SGHRS and YFSETQ. The CDR3 loop reads CASSRVGQGAYEQYF. In nucleotides, the CDR3 is TGCGCCAGCAGCCGGGTGGGACAGGGGGCCTACGAGCAGTACTTC.

This clone was counted once. V is TRBV6-5 and J is TRBJ2-5, with TRBD2 identical over 7 bases. The J call may be incorrect, as the DNA end agrees better with TRBJ2-7. Germline values: CDR1 MNHEY, CDR2 SVGAGI. The CDR3 is made up of 13 amino acids. The chain's CDR3 is CASSFGGGYEQYF. The CDR3 region has the DNA TGTGCCAGCAGTTTTGGGGGGGGTTACGAGCAGTACTTC.

This clone was counted once. The chain combines TRBV4-2 with TRBJ1-4, with D tentatively TRBD1 (5 bases). This CDR3 spans 16 amino acids. V gave up 0 bases and J gave up 3 bases, with 11 bases separating them. Germline-derived CDR1 and CDR2 are LGHNA and YNFKEQ. The CDR3 DNA sequence: TGTGCCAGCAGCCAAGATGGAGGGGCATCTAATGAAAAACTGTTTTTT. This encodes CASSQDGGASNEKLFF.

The V gene is TRBV9, the J gene TRBJ2-3; 11 bases match TRBD2. V shed 3 bases and J 5 bases; nucleotides not matched to a gene: 8. CDR1 is SGDLS, CDR2 YYNGEE, per germline. The CDR3 runs to 16 residues. CDR3 residues: CASSEGSGGALDTQYF. For the CDR3, the DNA is TGTGCCAGCAGCGAGGGTAGCGGGGGGGCCCTAGATACGCAGTATTTT.

In its sample, this clone was seen once. This chain joins TRBV4-1 and TRBJ2-1; TRBD2 aligns across 11 bases. This CDR3 region has 16 residues. Losses at the gene ends were 1 base for V and 9 bases for J; bases not matched to a gene: 8. The germline CDR1 and CDR2 sequences are MGHRA and YSYEKL. The CDR3 here is CASSQAPTSGRSEQFF. In nucleotides, the CDR3 is TGCGCCAGCAGCCAAGCCCCCACTAGCGGGAGATCTGAGCAGTTCTTC.

The chain employs TRBV4-1 and TRBJ2-2; TRBD1 agrees at 10 bases. The V segment lost 6 bases and the J segment 6 bases; nucleotides outside the gene matches: 7. Germline-derived CDR1 and CDR2 are MGHRA and YSYEKL. The CDR3 has 15 amino acids. CDR3 region: CASSSPGQGSGELFF. The CDR3 DNA sequence: TGCGCCAGCAGTTCTCCGGGACAGGGGTCCGGGGAGCTGTTTTTT.

Details on this clone: One junction end does not reproduce the germline sequence, and a read error may be involved. The identical CDR3 is also encoded by other nucleotide sequences in the sample. The gene calls are TRBV6-6 and TRBJ1-5; D call uncertain. In germline, CDR1 is MNHNY, CDR2 SVGAGI (reference sequence). CDR3 length equals 14 residues. This chain's CDR3 is CASSTWSSNQPQHF. CDR3 nucleotides: TGCGCCAGCAGTACTTGGTCTAGCAATCAGCCCCAGCATTTT.